This passage covers 21 T cell receptor beta chains from one sample sequenced in a study of T-cell reconstitution after alpha-beta-depleted transplantation in children. The authors prepared the TCRbeta library with unique molecular identifiers. TCRdb called the PCR reads again in MiXCR, with one record for every CDR3 protein. The sample yields a few hundred thousand distinct CDR3 sequences, about a tenth seen once. Specimen: PBMCs from the stem cell graft donor, collected from the stem cell graft. Receptors were obtained from a human donor who donated a stem cell graft to a child with acute myeloid leukemia.

The CDR3 DNA follows: TGCAGTGCTAGAAAGTCACAGACTGGAAACACCATATATTTT. It specifies CSARKSQTGNTIYF. V is TRBV20-1 and J is TRBJ1-3; no clear D. V gave up 2 bases and J gave up 2 bases, with 10 bases separating them. The CDR3 extends over 14 amino acids. Germline loops: CDR1 DFQATT, CDR2 SNEGSKA (reference sequence).

This clonotype was seen a few times. The CDR3 spells CSVDTSGSSYEQYF. CDR3 DNA: TGCAGCGTTGATACAAGTGGGAGCTCCTACGAGCAGTACTTC. This chain links TRBV29-1 with TRBJ2-7; TRBD2 is a possible D gene (5 bases). Germline V gives CDR1 SQVTM, CDR2 ANQGSEA. This CDR3 has 14 residues. V lost 3 bases, J lost 0 bases, and 12 bases lay in between.

This clonotype was counted only a few times. V is TRBV7-9 and J is TRBJ2-4, with no clear D. Deletions cut 1 base from V and 6 bases from J, with 10 bases between. Per the germline V gene, CDR1 is SEHNR and CDR2 is FQNEAQ (reference sequence). The CDR3 consists of 14 residues. This chain's CDR3 is CASSLEVRLNIQYF. CDR3 coding DNA: TGTGCCAGCAGCTTAGAGGTCAGATTAAACATTCAGTACTTC.

In its sample, this clonotype was seen a few times. The rearrangement uses TRBV29-1 and TRBJ2-7, with D hard to call. The CDR3 is made up of 14 amino acids. Germline CDR1 SQVTM, CDR2 ANQGSEA. V lost 6 bases and J lost 6, with 21 bases in between. The CDR3 loop reads CSVVPALGVTEQYF. The CDR3 DNA reads TGCAGCGTGGTCCCGGCCCTTGGCGTCACCGAGCAGTACTTC.

As concerns this clonotype: This sequence may be a read error, since a much larger clone differs from it by one base. This chain connects TRBV5-1 to TRBJ1-3; no clear D. The V gene's germline CDR1 is SGHRS and CDR2 YFSETQ. The CDR3 consists of 14 residues. V lost 5 bases and J 2 bases, leaving 11 bases between the germline ends. The CDR3, as DNA: TGCGCCAGCAGTCAAGGGAGGCCTGGAAACACCATATATTTT. It is translated as CASSQGRPGNTIYF.

This chain links TRBV7-8 with TRBJ2-7; 7 nucleotides line up with TRBD1. Germline-derived CDR1 and CDR2 are SGHVS and FQNEAQ. The length of the CDR3 is 16 residues. V shed 2 bases and J 5 bases; nucleotides not matched to a gene: 12. The CDR3 DNA reads TGTGCCAGCAGCTTATTGTTTCGGGGACAGAGCGACGAGCAGTACTTC. Translating it yields CASSLLFRGQSDEQYF.

This clonotype was seen ten or more times. The chain links TRBV7-2 to TRBJ2-7; no definite D call. In germline, CDR1 is SGHTA, CDR2 FQGNSA. The CDR3 extends over 14 amino acids. V gave up 5 bases and J gave up 4 bases, with 15 bases separating them. The DNA for the CDR3 is TGTGCCAGCAGCAACAATAGGCAGGCTTACGAGCAGTACTTC. Amino acids: CASSNNRQAYEQYF.

This clonotype was detected only a few times. CDR3 in amino acids: CAIREDGSSYEQYF. The CDR3 nucleotides are TGTGCCATCAGGGAGGACGGTAGCTCCTACGAGCAGTACTTC. The rearrangement uses TRBV10-3 and TRBJ2-7; perhaps TRBD2 as D (5 bases). Germline V CDR1 and CDR2: ENHRY, SYGVKD. Deletions cut 6 bases from V and 0 bases from J, with 12 bases between. This CDR3 has 14 residues.

The V gene is TRBV2, the J gene TRBJ1-6, with TRBD1 matching 7 bases. Germline V CDR1 and CDR2: SNHLY, FYNNEI. The CDR3 is made up of 14 amino acids. The ends lost 10 bases at V and 6 bases at J; junction bases unmatched: 9. Here the CDR3 reads CAINYRDSNSPLHF. Here the CDR3 DNA reads TGTGCCATCAACTACCGGGACAGTAATTCACCCCTCCACTTT. The full variable domain, in which reference TRBV2 and TRBJ1-6 provide the parts outside the CDR3, is EPEVTQTPSHQVTQMGQEVILRCVPISNHLYFYWYRQILGQKVEFLVSFYNNEISEKSEIFDDQFSVERPDGSNFTLKIRSTKLEDSAMYFCAINYRDSNSPLHFGNGTRLTVT.

This clonotype occurred a few times. The genes are TRBV5-1 and TRBJ1-3; D gene ambiguous. Germline lookup yields CDR1 SGHRS and CDR2 YFSETQ. This CDR3 region has 13 residues. Between the trimmed V and J ends, which lost 2 bases and 0 bases, there was a span of 3 bases. The CDR3 sequence: CASSFGSGNTIYF. The CDR3 DNA is TGCGCCAGCAGCTTCGGCTCTGGAAACACCATATATTTT.

In its sample, this clonotype was seen a few times. The chain combines TRBV5-1 with TRBJ1-2; a possible D gene is TRBD1 (5 bases). From germline, CDR1 is SGHRS and CDR2 YFSETQ. CDR3 length: 15 amino acids. Trimming cost V 4 bases and J 7 bases, with 20 bases left between them. DNA for the CDR3: TGCGCCAGCAGCGACCCAGCCAGGGAGTTTCGTGGCTACACCTTC. Protein product: CASSDPAREFRGYTF.

This clonotype was found a few times. The genes are TRBV20-1 and TRBJ2-7; 8 bases are a match to TRBD2. CDR1 and CDR2 (germline): DFQATT, SNEGSKA (reference sequence). The CDR3 length is 15 residues. V shed 5 bases, J shed 7 bases, and the junction held 16 bases outside the gene matches. The CDR3 DNA reads TGCAGTGCTCGCTATTTGGCGGGAGGATTATGGGAGCAGTACTTC. Residues: CSARYLAGGLWEQYF.

This clonotype was counted between two and nine times. This rearrangement joins TRBV4-2 to TRBJ2-1; D uncertain. The V and J ends lost 0 bases and 4 bases respectively, with 7 bases between them. CDR1 is LGHNA, CDR2 YNFKEQ, per germline. The CDR3 extends over 14 amino acids. CDR3 amino acids: CASSQEQSYNEQFF. As DNA, the CDR3 is TGTGCCAGCAGCCAAGAACAGTCTTACAATGAGCAGTTCTTC.

Points on this clonotype: A read error is possible here, since a much larger clone lies one base away. This chain's CDR3 is CASSLAGRSSYNDQFF. The DNA for the CDR3 is TGCGCCAGCAGCTTAGCAGGACGTAGCTCCTACAATGACCAGTTCTTC. The chain couples TRBV5-1 to TRBJ2-1; D is uncertain. In germline, CDR1 is SGHRS, CDR2 YFSETQ. CDR3 length: 16 amino acids. Variable domain in full (rest from reference TRBV5-1 and TRBJ2-1): KAGVTQTPRYLIKTRGQQVTLSCSPISGHRSVSWYQQTPGQGLQFLFEYFSETQRNKGNFPGRFSGRQFSNSRSEMNVSTLELGDSALYLCASSLAGRSSYNDQFFGPGTRLTVL.

This clonotype was seen more than once but under ten times. This chain links TRBV29-1 with TRBJ1-1; maybe TRBD1 (6 bases). The V end was cut by 0 bases, the J end by 0 bases, with 11 bases between. Germline lookup yields CDR1 SQVTM and CDR2 ANQGSEA. The CDR3 runs to 15 residues. The CDR3 protein is CSVEDPGQLNTEAFF. DNA of the CDR3: TGCAGCGTTGAAGATCCCGGACAGCTGAACACTGAAGCTTTCTTT.

The chain combines TRBV12-3 or TRBV12-4 with TRBJ1-5; perhaps TRBD1 as D (5 bases). V lost 3 bases and J 6 bases, leaving 12 bases between the germline ends. This CDR3 comprises 14 residues. The CDR3 coding sequence is TGTGCCAGCAGTTTCGGCAATACAGGTCAGCCCCAGCATTTT. Its translation is CASSFGNTGQPQHF.

The chain is built from TRBV4-1 and TRBJ1-2; no clear D. The CDR3 has 15 amino acids. Germline CDR1 MGHRA, CDR2 YSYEKL. V was trimmed by 1 base and J by 4 bases, leaving 13 bases between them. The CDR3 loop is CASSQGLGRPYGYTF. As DNA, the CDR3 is TGCGCCAGCAGCCAAGGGCTTGGCAGACCCTATGGCTACACCTTC.

CDR3 amino acids: CSARAPGNANNEQFF. CDR3 nucleotides: TGCAGTGCTAGGGCACCCGGAAACGCCAACAATGAGCAGTTCTTC. The V call is TRBV20-1, the J call TRBJ2-1; D call uncertain. This CDR3 is 15 amino acids long. The germline gives CDR1 DFQATT, CDR2 SNEGSKA (reference sequence). V was cut by 3 bases and J by 5 bases, with 17 bases left in between.

This chain uses TRBV5-4 with TRBJ2-7, with 9 nucleotides matching TRBD2. Losses at the gene ends were 4 bases for V and 3 bases for J; bases not matched to a gene: 8. Germline values: CDR1 SGHNT, CDR2 YYREEE (reference sequence). CDR3 length: 15 amino acids. CDR3 DNA sequence: TGTGCCAGCAGCGACTATAGCGGGAGCGGCTACGAGCAGTACTTC. The encoded protein is CASSDYSGSGYEQYF.

This clonotype occurred a few times. The gene calls are TRBV11-1 and TRBJ1-2, with 10 bases identical to TRBD1. Per the germline V gene, CDR1 is SGHAT and CDR2 is FQDESV (reference sequence). This CDR3 region has 18 residues. V gave up 5 bases and J gave up 7 bases; unmatched junction bases: 19. In nucleotides, the CDR3 is TGTGCCAGCAGCCCGATGTATTTCCCGGGACAGGGGAGTGGTGGCTACACCTTC. Protein sequence: CASSPMYFPGQGSGGYTF. Using reference TRBV11-1 and TRBJ1-2 for the parts outside the CDR3, the full variable domain is EAEVAQSPRYKITEKSQAVAFWCDPISGHATLYWYRQILGQGPELLVQFQDESVVDDSQLPKDRFSAERLKGVDSTLKIQPAELGDSAMYLCASSPMYFPGQGSGGYTFGSGTRLTVV.

The rearrangement uses TRBV7-2 and TRBJ2-2, with D unclear. Germline V gives CDR1 SGHTA, CDR2 FQGNSA. The CDR3 runs 16 residues. V was shortened by 3 bases and J by 3 bases, with 14 bases between the two germline ends. This chain's CDR3 is CASSFSQFSYTGELFF. For the CDR3, the DNA is TGTGCCAGCAGCTTTTCTCAGTTCTCTTACACCGGGGAGCTGTTTTTT.